This T cell receptor (beta chain) was found in a study of control samples from healthy donors and cancer patients. CDR3 length equals 13 residues. CDR1 and CDR2 (germline): SGHAT, FQNNGV. Trimming removed 3 bases from V and 3 bases from J, with 6 bases in between. This clone occurred once. TCRdb's table, derived via immunoSEQ multiplex PCR, lists solely in-frame clones and lacks some. Found here are some 110,000 clones, 83% of them singletons; the top ten hold less than 15%. The sequence derives from a woman aged 50 to 60 in good health. The sequencing input was blood. This chain connects TRBV11-2 to TRBJ2-4; D not certain. The CDR3 DNA reads TGTGCCAGCAGCTTTTATAACAAAAACATTCAGTACTTC. The encoded protein is CASSFYNKNIQYF.